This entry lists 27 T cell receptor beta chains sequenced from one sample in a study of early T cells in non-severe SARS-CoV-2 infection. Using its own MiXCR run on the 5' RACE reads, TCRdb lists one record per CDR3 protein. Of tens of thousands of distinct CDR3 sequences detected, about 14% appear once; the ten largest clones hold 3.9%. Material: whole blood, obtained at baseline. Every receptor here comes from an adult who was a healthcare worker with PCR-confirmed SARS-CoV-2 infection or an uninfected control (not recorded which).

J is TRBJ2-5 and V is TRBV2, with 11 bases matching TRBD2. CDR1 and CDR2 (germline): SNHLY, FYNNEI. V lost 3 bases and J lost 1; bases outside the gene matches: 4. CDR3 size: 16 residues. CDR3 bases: TGTGCCAGCAGTGACCCCGGGACTAGCGGCCAAGAGACCCAGTACTTC. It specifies CASSDPGTSGQETQYF.

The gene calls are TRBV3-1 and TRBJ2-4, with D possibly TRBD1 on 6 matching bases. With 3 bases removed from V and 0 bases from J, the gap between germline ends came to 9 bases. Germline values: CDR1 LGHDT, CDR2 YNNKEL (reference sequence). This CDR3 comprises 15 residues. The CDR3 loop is CASSHRTEAKNIQYF. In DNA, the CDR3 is TGTGCCAGCAGCCACCGGACAGAAGCCAAAAACATTCAGTACTTC.

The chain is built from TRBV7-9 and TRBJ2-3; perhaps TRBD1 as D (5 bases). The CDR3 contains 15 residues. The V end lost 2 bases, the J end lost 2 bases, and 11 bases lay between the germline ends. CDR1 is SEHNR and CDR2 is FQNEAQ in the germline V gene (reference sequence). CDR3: CASSLSLGHTDTQYF. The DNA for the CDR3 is TGTGCCAGCAGCTTATCCTTGGGGCACACAGATACGCAGTATTTT.

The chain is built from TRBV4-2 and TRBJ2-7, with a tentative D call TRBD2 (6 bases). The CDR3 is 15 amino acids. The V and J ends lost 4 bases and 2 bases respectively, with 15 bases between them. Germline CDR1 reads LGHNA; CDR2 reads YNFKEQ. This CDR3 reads CASSLEWRGTYEQYF. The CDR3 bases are TGTGCCAGCAGCCTCGAGTGGCGGGGTACCTACGAGCAGTACTTC.

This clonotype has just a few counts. The CDR3 loop reads CASSSRELQPQHF. CDR3 nucleotide sequence: TGTGCCAGCAGCTCACGCGAACTTCAGCCCCAGCATTTT. This chain joins TRBV7-8 and TRBJ1-5; D not resolved. Per germline, CDR1 SGHVS and CDR2 FQNEAQ. The CDR3 consists of 13 residues. V was shortened by 4 bases and J by 6 bases, with 10 bases between the two germline ends.

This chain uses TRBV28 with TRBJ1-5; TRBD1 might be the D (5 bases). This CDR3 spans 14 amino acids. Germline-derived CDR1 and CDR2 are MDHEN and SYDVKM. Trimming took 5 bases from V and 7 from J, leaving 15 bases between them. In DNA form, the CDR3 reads TGTGCCAGCAGTCGGCAGGGTTATGGGCAGCCCCAGCATTTT. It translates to CASSRQGYGQPQHF.

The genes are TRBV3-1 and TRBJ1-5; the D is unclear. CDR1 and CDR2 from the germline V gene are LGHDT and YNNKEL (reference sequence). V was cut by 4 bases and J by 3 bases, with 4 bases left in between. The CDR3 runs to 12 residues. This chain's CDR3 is CASSLYNQPQHF. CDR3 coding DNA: TGTGCCAGCAGCCTCTACAATCAGCCCCAGCATTTT.

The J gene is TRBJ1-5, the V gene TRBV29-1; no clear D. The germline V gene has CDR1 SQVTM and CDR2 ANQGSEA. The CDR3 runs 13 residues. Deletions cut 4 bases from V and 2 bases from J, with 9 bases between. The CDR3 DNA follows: TGCAGCGTTGCAGCCGGGGGCAATCAGCCCCAGCATTTT. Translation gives CSVAAGGNQPQHF.

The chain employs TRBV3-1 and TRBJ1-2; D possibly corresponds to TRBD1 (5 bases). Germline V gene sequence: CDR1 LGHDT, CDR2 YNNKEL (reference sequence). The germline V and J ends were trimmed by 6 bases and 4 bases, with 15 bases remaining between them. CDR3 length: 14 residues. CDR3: CASRPTGPGYGYTF. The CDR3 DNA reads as TGTGCCAGCAGACCCACAGGACCTGGCTATGGCTACACCTTC.

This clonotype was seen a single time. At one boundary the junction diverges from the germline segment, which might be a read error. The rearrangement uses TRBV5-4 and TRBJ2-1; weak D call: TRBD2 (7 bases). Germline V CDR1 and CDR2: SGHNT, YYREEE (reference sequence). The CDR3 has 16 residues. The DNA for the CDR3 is TGTGCCAGCAGCCCGGCTCGGGGGGCTTCCTACAAAGAGCAGTTCTTC. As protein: CASSPARGASYKEQFF.

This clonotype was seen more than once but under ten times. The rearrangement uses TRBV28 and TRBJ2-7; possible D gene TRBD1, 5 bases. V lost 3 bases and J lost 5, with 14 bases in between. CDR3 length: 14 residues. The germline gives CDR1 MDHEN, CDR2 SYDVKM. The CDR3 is CASSFPPRADEQYF. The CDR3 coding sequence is TGTGCCAGCAGTTTCCCCCCCAGGGCGGACGAGCAGTACTTC.

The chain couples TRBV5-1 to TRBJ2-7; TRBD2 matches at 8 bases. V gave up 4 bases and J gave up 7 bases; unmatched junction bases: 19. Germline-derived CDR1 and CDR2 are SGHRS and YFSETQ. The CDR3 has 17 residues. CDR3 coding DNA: TGCGCCAGCAGCCTTTGGACGACCCGAGCGGGAGAGGGTGAGCAGTACTTC. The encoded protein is CASSLWTTRAGEGEQYF.

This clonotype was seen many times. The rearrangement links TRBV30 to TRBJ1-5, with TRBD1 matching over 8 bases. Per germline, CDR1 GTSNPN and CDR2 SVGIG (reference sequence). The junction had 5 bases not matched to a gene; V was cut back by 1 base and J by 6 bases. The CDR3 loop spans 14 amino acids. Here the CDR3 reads CAWSGQGKGQPQHF. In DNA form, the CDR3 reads TGTGCCTGGAGTGGACAGGGGAAAGGTCAGCCCCAGCATTTT. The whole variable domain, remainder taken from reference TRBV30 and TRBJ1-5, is SQTIHQWPATLVQPVGSPLSLECTVEGTSNPNLYWYRQAAGRGLQLLFYSVGIGQISSEVPQNLSASRPQDRQFILSSKKLLLSDSGFYLCAWSGQGKGQPQHFGDGTRLSIL.

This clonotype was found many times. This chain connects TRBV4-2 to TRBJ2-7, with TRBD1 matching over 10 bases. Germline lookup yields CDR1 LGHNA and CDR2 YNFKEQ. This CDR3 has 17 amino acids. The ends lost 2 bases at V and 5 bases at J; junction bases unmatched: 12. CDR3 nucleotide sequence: TGTGCCAGCAGCCAAAATCTTCCGGGACAGGGGTTCAACGAGCAGTACTTC. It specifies CASSQNLPGQGFNEQYF.

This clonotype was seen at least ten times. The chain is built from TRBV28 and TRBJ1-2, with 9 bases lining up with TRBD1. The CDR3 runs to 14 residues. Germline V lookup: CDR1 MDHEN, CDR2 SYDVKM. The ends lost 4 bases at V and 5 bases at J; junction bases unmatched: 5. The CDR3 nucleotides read TGTGCCAGCAGTTACAGGGGGCTAGGGTATGGCTACACCTTC. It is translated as CASSYRGLGYGYTF.

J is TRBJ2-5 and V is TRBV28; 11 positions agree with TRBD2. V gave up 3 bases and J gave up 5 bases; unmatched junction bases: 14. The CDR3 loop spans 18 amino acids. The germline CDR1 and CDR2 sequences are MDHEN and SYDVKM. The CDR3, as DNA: TGTGCCAGCAGTTTCCGCCCCTCGACTAGCGGGGCGGTGGAGACCCAGTACTTC. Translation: CASSFRPSTSGAVETQYF.

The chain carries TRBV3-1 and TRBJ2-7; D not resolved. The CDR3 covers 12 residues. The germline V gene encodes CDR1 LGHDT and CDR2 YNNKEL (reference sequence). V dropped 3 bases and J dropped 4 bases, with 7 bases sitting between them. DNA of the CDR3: TGTGCCAGCAGCCACGCCCTTTACGAGCAGTACTTC. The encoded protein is CASSHALYEQYF.

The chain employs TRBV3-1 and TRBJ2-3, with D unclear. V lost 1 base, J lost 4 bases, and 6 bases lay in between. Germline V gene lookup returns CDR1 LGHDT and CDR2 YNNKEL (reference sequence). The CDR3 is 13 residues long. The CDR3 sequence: CASSQGLADTQYF. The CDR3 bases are TGTGCCAGCAGCCAAGGACTCGCAGATACGCAGTATTTT.

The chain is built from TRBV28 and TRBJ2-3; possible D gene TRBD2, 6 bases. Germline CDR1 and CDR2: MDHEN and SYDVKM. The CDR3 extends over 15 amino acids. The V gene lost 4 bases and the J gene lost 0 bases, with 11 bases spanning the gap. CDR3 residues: CASSSAGRSTDTQYF. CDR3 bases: TGTGCCAGCAGTTCTGCGGGACGGAGCACAGATACGCAGTATTTT.

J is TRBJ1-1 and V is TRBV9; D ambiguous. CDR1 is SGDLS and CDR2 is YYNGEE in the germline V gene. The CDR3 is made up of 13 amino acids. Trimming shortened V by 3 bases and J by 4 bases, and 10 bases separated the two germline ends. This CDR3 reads CASSADLGTEAFF. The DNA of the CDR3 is TGTGCCAGCAGCGCCGACTTAGGCACTGAAGCTTTCTTT.

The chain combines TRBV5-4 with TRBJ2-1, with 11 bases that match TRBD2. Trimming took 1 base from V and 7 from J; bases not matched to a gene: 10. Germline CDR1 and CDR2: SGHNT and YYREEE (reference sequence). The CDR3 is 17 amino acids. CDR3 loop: CASSLKISGRESNEQFF. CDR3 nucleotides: TGTGCCAGCAGCTTGAAGATTAGCGGGAGGGAGTCGAATGAGCAGTTCTTC.

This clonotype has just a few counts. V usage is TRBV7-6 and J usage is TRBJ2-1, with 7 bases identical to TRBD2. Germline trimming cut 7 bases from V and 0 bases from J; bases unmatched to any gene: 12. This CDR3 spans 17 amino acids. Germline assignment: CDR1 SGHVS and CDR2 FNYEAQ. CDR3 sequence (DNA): TGTGCCAGCAACCAGGCCATCGGGAGGCTCTCCTACAATGAGCAGTTCTTC. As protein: CASNQAIGRLSYNEQFF.

DNA for the CDR3: TGTGCCAGCAGCCGATCAGCGGGAGGCCTCACAGATACGCAGTATTTT. Amino acids: CASSRSAGGLTDTQYF. The genes are TRBV3-1 and TRBJ2-3, with 9 bases that match TRBD2. The CDR3 contains 16 residues. The ends lost 4 bases at V and 2 bases at J; junction bases unmatched: 7. Germline V lookup: CDR1 LGHDT, CDR2 YNNKEL (reference sequence).

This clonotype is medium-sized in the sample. The CDR3 region is CASRERASSGANVLTF. The CDR3 bases are TGTGCCAGCAGAGAGAGGGCAAGCTCTGGGGCCAACGTCCTGACTTTC. The V call is TRBV6-1, the J call TRBJ2-6; possibly TRBD2 for D (5 bases). The CDR3 runs to 16 residues. CDR1 is MNHNS and CDR2 is SASEGT in the germline V gene. V lost 6 bases, J lost 0 bases, and 12 bases lay in between.

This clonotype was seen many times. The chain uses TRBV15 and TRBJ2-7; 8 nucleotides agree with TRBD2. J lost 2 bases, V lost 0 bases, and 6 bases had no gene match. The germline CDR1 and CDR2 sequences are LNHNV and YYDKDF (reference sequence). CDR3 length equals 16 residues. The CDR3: CATSRDKSGRAYEQYF. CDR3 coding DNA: TGTGCCACCAGCAGAGATAAGAGCGGGAGAGCCTACGAGCAGTACTTC.

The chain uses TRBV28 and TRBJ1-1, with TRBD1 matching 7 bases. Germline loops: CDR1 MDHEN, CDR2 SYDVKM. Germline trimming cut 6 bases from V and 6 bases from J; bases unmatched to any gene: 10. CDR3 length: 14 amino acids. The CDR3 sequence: CASSPRGGGSEAFF. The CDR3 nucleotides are TGTGCCAGCAGCCCCAGAGGGGGCGGCTCTGAAGCTTTCTTT.

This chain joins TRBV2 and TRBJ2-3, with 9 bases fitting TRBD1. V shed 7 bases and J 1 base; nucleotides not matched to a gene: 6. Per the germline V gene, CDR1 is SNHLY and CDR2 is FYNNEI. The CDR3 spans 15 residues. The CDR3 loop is CASNPDRGRTDTQYF. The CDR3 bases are TGTGCCAGCAATCCGGACAGGGGCCGCACAGATACGCAGTATTTT. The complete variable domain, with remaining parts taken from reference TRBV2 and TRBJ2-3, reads EPEVTQTPSHQVTQMGQEVILRCVPISNHLYFYWYRQILGQKVEFLVSFYNNEISEKSEIFDDQFSVERPDGSNFTLKIRSTKLEDSAMYFCASNPDRGRTDTQYFGPGTRLTVL.